This TCR beta chain was captured in a study of monozygotic twins with inflammatory bowel disease. Eight distinct reactions (per sample) were used to make the cDNA. TCRdb reanalyzed the 5' RACE reads, giving one entry per CDR3 protein sequence and no DNA. The ten top clones account for less than 2.5%, within a sample of around 380,000 distinct CDR3 sequences. This CDR3 has 13 residues. Per the germline V gene, CDR1 is PRHDT and CDR2 is FYEKMQ (reference sequence). As concerns this clonotype: The antigen remains unidentified.

Notes on the study in general: Repertoire likeness was no different across concordant and discordant twins, perhaps owing to restricted power.

The rearrangement links TRBV13 to TRBJ1-2. Material: blood. This receptor was identified in a human donor with ulcerative colitis or Crohn's disease, or a healthy co-twin of an affected twin (not recorded which). The CDR3 sequence: CASSPRLLYGYTF.